This is a list of T cell receptor beta chains from one sample in a study of T cell changes during pregnancy in multiple sclerosis. Sequenced by immunoSEQ multiplex PCR; TCRdb stores in-frame clones only, minus some. The sample yields some 46,000 clones, 80% to 95% seen once. Sequenced material: peripheral blood, taken in the third trimester of pregnancy. The receptor source for this set is a female donor with multiple sclerosis, enrolled in a pregnancy study. Both conserved end residues are part of each CDR3.

v_gene: TRBV5-6
CDR3aa: CASSLVRGWTGELFF

v_gene: TRBV7-6
CDR3aa: CASSRKQGAFGETQYF

v_gene: TRBV27
CDR3aa: CASSQPGTVSYEQYF

v_gene: TRBV6-5
CDR3aa: CASKRTGGSGETQYF

v_gene: TRBV5-1
CDR3aa: CASSLASGRSYNEQFF

v_gene: TRBV7-2
CDR3aa: CASSSSGQGARVDTQYF

v_gene: TRBV19
CDR3aa: CASSVSTNTGELFF

v_gene: TRBV6-5
CDR3aa: CASSFRRTGSTDTQYF

v_gene: TRBV5-8
CDR3aa: CASSLVDASSYEQYF

v_gene: TRBV28
CDR3aa: CASSLSMGAREKLFF

v_gene: TRBV27
CDR3aa: CASSLRGQNYEQYF

v_gene: TRBV4-3
CDR3aa: CASSPMTGGGSPLHF

v_gene: TRBV7-9
CDR3aa: CASEREREQYF

v_gene: TRBV28
CDR3aa: CASSLLLGGANTGELFF

v_gene: TRBV19
CDR3aa: CASSLNTGELFF

v_gene: TRBV13
CDR3aa: CASSLEGYNRNEQYF

v_gene: TRBV7-6
CDR3aa: CASSLSSGTNTGELFF

v_gene: TRBV4-3
CDR3aa: CASSQDTGKGYGYTF

v_gene: TRBV6-1
CDR3aa: CASSRGWGQNYGYTF

v_gene: TRBV6-4
CDR3aa: CASSDTGTSGVNEQFF

v_gene: TRBV6-1
CDR3aa: CASKRGGDSNQPQHF

v_gene: TRBV18
CDR3aa: CASSSSQGLRYGYTF

v_gene: TRBV6-5
CDR3aa: CASRLTGEAGNTIYF

v_gene: TRBV27
CDR3aa: CASSQRGGDRGNTEAFF

v_gene: TRBV4-3
CDR3aa: CASSQDRDSGSSGEQFF

v_gene: TRBV6-1
CDR3aa: CASSWTSPSTDTQYF

v_gene: TRBV5-6
CDR3aa: CASREYVRGGSNTGELFF